The present T cell receptor beta chain was sequenced within a study of siplizumab effects on memory and regulatory T cells. The CDR3 runs 13 residues. Germline lookup yields CDR1 SNHLY and CDR2 FYNNEI. Trimming left V 2 bases short and J 4 bases short, with 5 bases between. The data were produced by immunoSEQ multiplex PCR, yet TCRdb's version contains in-frame clones alone and is incomplete. The sample yields some 100,000 clones, around 90% seen once. Material: CD4+ T cells sorted from blood. The chain links TRBV2 to TRBJ2-2; no clear D. The sequence was obtained from a human donor in good health. Some clones in this sample may be carry-over from other donors' samples. The CDR3 DNA follows: TGTGCCAGCAGTGAAAGGCTCACCGGGGAGCTGTTTTTT. This codes for CASSERLTGELFF.